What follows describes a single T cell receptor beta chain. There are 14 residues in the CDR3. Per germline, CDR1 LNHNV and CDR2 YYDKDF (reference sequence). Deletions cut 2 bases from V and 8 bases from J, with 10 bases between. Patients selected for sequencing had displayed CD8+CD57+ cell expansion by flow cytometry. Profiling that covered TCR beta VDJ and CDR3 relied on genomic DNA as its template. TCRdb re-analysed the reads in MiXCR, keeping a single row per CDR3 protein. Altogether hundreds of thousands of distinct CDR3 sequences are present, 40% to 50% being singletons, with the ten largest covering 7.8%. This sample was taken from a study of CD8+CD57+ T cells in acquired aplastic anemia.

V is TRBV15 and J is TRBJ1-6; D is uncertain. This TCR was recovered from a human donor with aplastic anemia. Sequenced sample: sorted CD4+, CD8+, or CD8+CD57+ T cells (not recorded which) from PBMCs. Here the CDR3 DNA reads TGTGCCACCAGCAGATCAGACGGGGATTCACCCCTCCACTTT. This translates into CATSRSDGDSPLHF.